Included here is one TCR beta chain sequence, with context. A single base separates this from a much larger clone, so it may be a read error. As the CDR3 is not closed by the conserved phenylalanine or tryptophan, this likely results from a read error. The source of the sample is a study of regulatory T cells in long-lasting Graves disease. The CDR3 is made up of 11 amino acids. The germline gives CDR1 MDHEN, CDR2 SYDVKM. The V and J ends lost 10 bases and 2 bases respectively, with 9 bases between them. Building the TCR beta libraries relied on iRepertoire HTBI primers, and CDR3 regions underwent Arm-PCR. From the multiplex PCR reads, TCRdb called clonotypes with MiXCR, one entry per CDR3 protein. The table lists approximately 490,000 distinct CDR3 sequences, 16% of them singletons. Time point noted: newly diagnosed GD, antithyroid drugs for less than 3 months. The TCR library used RNA extracted from PBMCs. Peripheral blood, roughly 9.2 milliliters per patient, was collected in EDTA tubes.

This sample also belongs to another study, concerning T cells in Graves' hyperthyroidism and ophthalmopathy. That work contributes: Patients were aged 18 to 65, had disease duration under 2 months, and had newly diagnosed hyperthyroidism. On the basis of clinical symptoms, serum thyroxine and TRAb, thyroid ultrasound and orbital computed tomography, diagnoses were made. Stable hyperthyroidism and ophthalmopathy were separated using 13 V-J signatures.

Sequencing was performed on peripheral blood mononuclear cells (PBMCs), taken at new diagnosis, from a patient treated with antithyroid drugs. J is TRBJ2-7 and V is TRBV28; D unclear. This TCR derives from a middle-aged man with Graves disease. CDR3 nucleotides: TGTGCCACCCTCGGTCCCTACGAGCAGTACCTC. This translates into CATLGPYEQYL.